This T cell receptor beta chain was recovered during a study of technical replicates of blood from a handful of donors. The assay was immunoSEQ multiplex PCR, and TCRdb's table has in-frame clones only and misses some. The sample contains tens of thousands of clones, around 94% of which appear only once. Germline CDR1 reads SGHRS; CDR2 reads YFSETQ. Between the trimmed V and J ends, which lost 5 bases and 6 bases, there was a span of 24 bases. CDR3 length: 16 amino acids. The sequencing input was T cells isolated from PBMCs. The chain is built from TRBV5-1 and TRBJ2-7, with a possible D match to TRBD2 (5 bases). The TCR comes from a human donor in good health. The CDR3 DNA reads TGCGCCAGCAGTCAAGATCGGGAAATCGGATTACTCGAGCAGTACTTC. It translates to CASSQDREIGLLEQYF.